Presented here are 7 T cell receptor beta chains from one specimen sequenced in a study of T cells in women clearing cervical HPV infection. Sequenced by immunoSEQ multiplex PCR; TCRdb stores in-frame clones only, minus some. This table holds some 23,000 clones. Sequences were obtained from blood buffy coat. The origin of the receptors is a woman between 18 and 70 years old with a cervical HPV16 infection that either progressed to CIN3+ or cleared (not recorded which).

As to this clone: The CDR3 is cut off 3 residues early in the read; its end comes from the germline J gene. V usage is TRBV29-1 and J usage is TRBJ2-7; 7 bases align to TRBD1. Germline-derived CDR1 and CDR2 are SQVTM and ANQGSEA. V was pared by 4 bases and J by 6 bases, with 9 bases of the junction left unmatched. This CDR3 comprises 13 residues. The part of the CDR3 DNA that was read is TGCAGCGTTGCCCCGACAGGGACGGGCGAG. This translates into CSVAPTGTGE. The full-length CDR3 reads as CSVAPTGTGEQYF.

Concerning this clone: The CDR3 end lies 3 residues beyond the end of the read and is filled in from the germline J gene. The J gene is TRBJ1-2, the V gene TRBV5-1; maybe TRBD1 (5 bases). V was cut by 6 bases and J by 5 bases, with 17 bases left in between. The CDR3 runs to 14 residues. The V gene's germline CDR1 is SGHRS and CDR2 YFSETQ. The covered CDR3 bases are TGCGCCAGCAACCCCGGGACTCCCACTTATGGC. As protein: CASNPGTPTYG. The full CDR3 protein reads CASNPGTPTYGYTF.

As to this clone: The CDR3 goes on 3 residues after the read ends, and that part is filled in from the germline J gene. The chain couples TRBV4-1 to TRBJ1-1; D gene ambiguous. Trimming left V 4 bases short and J 5 bases short, with 11 bases between. The CDR3 has 13 amino acids. Germline V lookup: CDR1 MGHRA, CDR2 YSYEKL. The CDR3 DNA, read in part, is TGCGCCAGCAGCCCAATTGTAGGGACTGAA. Translated, it gives CASSPIVGTE. The entire CDR3 sequence reads CASSPIVGTEAFF.

As concerns this clone: Coverage ceases 3 residues before the CDR3 finishes, and the germline J gene fills in the end. The rearrangement joins TRBV5-1 to TRBJ2-5, with D possibly being TRBD2 (5 bases). Germline-derived CDR1 and CDR2 are SGHRS and YFSETQ. V was pared by 6 bases and J by 5 bases, with 14 bases between. This CDR3 region has 13 residues. CDR3 DNA (partial): TGCGCCAGCACCCCACTAGGCCATGAGACC. This codes for CASTPLGHET. The CDR3 in its entirety is CASTPLGHETQYF.

Concerning this clone itself: The observed sequence ends 3 residues before the CDR3 terminus, with the missing tail filled in from the germline J gene. This chain connects TRBV6-1 to TRBJ2-7; tentatively, D is TRBD2 (5 bases). Germline V gives CDR1 MNHNS, CDR2 SASEGT. The ends were cut back, 6 bases at V and 2 bases at J, with 14 bases in the middle. The CDR3 covers 14 residues. CDR3 DNA (partial): TGTGCCAGCAGCGAACCATCCGGGGCCTACGAG. Amino acids: CASSEPSGAYE. The whole CDR3 sequence reads CASSEPSGAYEQYF.

Worth noting for this clone: The read finishes 3 residues shy of the CDR3 end, and the germline J gene is used to complete it. The chain couples TRBV6-2 or TRBV6-3 to TRBJ2-7; 8 bases fit TRBD1. Germline lookup yields CDR1 MNHEY and CDR2 SVGEGT. V lost 6 bases, J lost 3 bases, and 13 bases stayed unmatched. The CDR3 loop spans 16 amino acids. The CDR3 bases that were read are TGTGCCAGCAGACCACCCCCCCGGACAGGGAGCTACGAG. Translated, it gives CASRPPPRTGSYE. The whole CDR3 region reads CASRPPPRTGSYEQYF.

Remarks on this clone: The DNA ends 3 residues before the CDR3 does, and the rest of the CDR3 is filled in from the germline J gene. The chain employs TRBV19 and TRBJ1-2; TRBD1 aligns across 8 bases. The CDR3 spans 13 residues. Looked up from germline, CDR1 is LNHDA and CDR2 is SQIVND (reference sequence). V was clipped by 7 bases and J by 4 bases; unmatched bases: 5. CDR3 in amino acids: CASTPDRVYGYTF. The sequenced part of the CDR3 DNA is TGTGCCAGTACCCCGGACAGGGTCTATGGC.